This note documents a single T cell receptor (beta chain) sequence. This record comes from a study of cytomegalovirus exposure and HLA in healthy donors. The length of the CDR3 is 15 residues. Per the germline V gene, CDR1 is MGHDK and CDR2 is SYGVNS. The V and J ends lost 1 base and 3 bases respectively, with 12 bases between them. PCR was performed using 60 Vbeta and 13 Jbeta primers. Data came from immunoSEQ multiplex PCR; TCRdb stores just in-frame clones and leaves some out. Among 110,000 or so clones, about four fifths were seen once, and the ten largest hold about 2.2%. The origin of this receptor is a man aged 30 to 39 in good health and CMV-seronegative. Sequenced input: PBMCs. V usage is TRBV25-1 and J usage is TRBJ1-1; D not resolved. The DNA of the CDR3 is TGTGCCAGCAGTGAATGGAGGACTACCGACACTGAAGCTTTCTTT. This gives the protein CASSEWRTTDTEAFF.